This T cell receptor (beta chain) was obtained from a study of cytomegalovirus exposure and HLA in healthy donors. Comment on this clone: The antigen is not known.

V was cut by 1 base and J by 5 bases, with 5 bases left in between. Per the germline V gene, CDR1 is SGHVS and CDR2 is FQNEAQ. The CDR3 has 12 amino acids. Samples came from healthy bone marrow donors. The PCR was carried out with 60 Vbeta primers and 13 Jbeta primers. The protocol was immunoSEQ multiplex PCR, while the TCRdb copy is restricted to in-frame clones and leaves out a portion. This sample has under 200,000 clones; 60% to 85% occur once, and the top ten carry about 0.8%. Findings and limits, study-wide: Only CMV serostatus was available as immune exposure information. It emerged from a later analysis that several of the most significant clusters appeared to be linked to common viral pathogens.

This clonotype was sampled from a female donor in good health and CMV-seronegative. The sequencing input was PBMCs. The rearrangement links TRBV7-8 to TRBJ2-5; D call uncertain. This chain's CDR3 is CASSLDEETQYF. The DNA for the CDR3 is TGTGCCAGCAGCTTAGACGAGGAGACCCAGTACTTC.